The 32 T cell receptor beta chains below come from one sample, sequenced in a study of blood T cell repertoires in COVID-19. Using immunoSEQ multiplex PCR, the repertoire was profiled, and TCRdb retains in-frame clones only, with some absent. The table shows some 220,000 clones, with 80% occurring only once. Sequencing was done on a sample of peripheral blood. The receptor source for this set is a woman in her 70s with acute or convalescent COVID-19.

The V call is TRBV5-5, the J call TRBJ2-2; D call uncertain. The CDR3 totals 17 residues. Per the germline V gene, CDR1 is SGHKS and CDR2 is YYEKEE (reference sequence). The V and J ends lost 1 base and 10 bases respectively, with 23 bases between them. The chain's CDR3 is CASSLTVSANKLEELFF. The CDR3, as DNA: TGTGCCAGCAGCTTGACGGTTTCAGCGAACAAGTTGGAGGAGCTGTTTTTT.

The chain carries TRBV11-2 and TRBJ2-1, with 13 nucleotides matching TRBD2. The CDR3 sequence is 14 residues long. CDR1 SGHAT and CDR2 FQNNGV come from the germline V gene. V dropped 5 bases and J dropped 10; count of bases not matched to a gene: 5. CDR3 DNA: TGTGCCAGCAGCGGACTAGCGGGGGTAAACGAGCAGTTCTTC. It yields the protein CASSGLAGVNEQFF. Full variable domain (remainder filled in from reference TRBV11-2 and TRBJ2-1): EAGVAQSPRYKIIEKRQSVAFWCNPISGHATLYWYQQILGQGPKLLIQFQNNGVVDDSQLPKDRFSAERLKGVDSTLKIQPAKLEDSAVYLCASSGLAGVNEQFFGPGTRLTVL.

This chain connects TRBV13 to TRBJ2-7, with 7 bases that match TRBD1. V lost 6 bases, J lost 4 bases, and 12 bases stayed unmatched. Germline values: CDR1 PRHDT, CDR2 FYEKMQ (reference sequence). This CDR3 is 15 amino acids long. The CDR3: CASSLQGSPPYEQYF. CDR3 nucleotide sequence: TGTGCCAGCAGTCTACAGGGGTCCCCTCCTTACGAGCAGTACTTC.

This chain connects TRBV6-5 to TRBJ1-5; 7 nucleotides match TRBD1. Per germline, CDR1 MNHEY and CDR2 SVGAGI. V was pared by 7 bases and J by 2 bases, with 8 bases of the junction left unmatched. This CDR3 comprises 15 residues. CDR3 sequence: CASTPGGKGNQPQHF. The CDR3 bases are TGTGCCAGCACCCCAGGGGGAAAGGGCAATCAGCCCCAGCATTTT.

V usage is TRBV6-6 and J usage is TRBJ2-2; 9 bases match TRBD1. J gave up 7 bases and V 4 bases, and 4 bases lay outside the gene matches. The CDR3 covers 14 residues. Germline assignment: CDR1 MNHNY and CDR2 SVGAGI (reference sequence). The CDR3 loop reads CASSFDRGFGELFF. In DNA form, the CDR3 reads TGTGCCAGCAGTTTTGACAGGGGGTTCGGGGAGCTGTTTTTT.

The chain joins TRBV6-2 or TRBV6-3 to TRBJ2-5, with TRBD2 matching over 7 bases. This CDR3 has 15 residues. V was clipped by 5 bases and J by 4 bases; unmatched bases: 10. CDR1 is MNHEY, CDR2 SVGEGT, per germline. This chain's CDR3 is CASSTPWGGSETQYF. The CDR3, as DNA: TGTGCCAGCAGTACCCCTTGGGGGGGTTCAGAGACCCAGTACTTC.

V usage is TRBV7-6 and J usage is TRBJ2-5; D might be TRBD2 (6 bases). V was cut by 1 base and J by 5 bases, with 11 bases left in between. The CDR3 sequence is 14 residues long. Germline V gives CDR1 SGHVS, CDR2 FNYEAQ. The CDR3 loop is CASSLGGAGETQYF. Written as DNA, the CDR3 is TGTGCCAGCAGCTTAGGCGGGGCAGGGGAGACCCAGTACTTC.

The CDR3 loop is CASSLGLAGADTQYF. CDR3 nucleotide sequence: TGCGCCAGCAGCTTGGGACTAGCGGGGGCAGATACGCAGTATTTT. The V call is TRBV5-1, the J call TRBJ2-3, with 12 bases lining up with TRBD2. Trimming at V came to 0 bases and at J to 4 bases, leaving 0 bases not matched to a gene. Germline assignment: CDR1 SGHRS and CDR2 YFSETQ. The CDR3 loop spans 15 amino acids. Variable domain in full (rest from reference TRBV5-1 and TRBJ2-3): KAGVTQTPRYLIKTRGQQVTLSCSPISGHRSVSWYQQTPGQGLQFLFEYFSETQRNKGNFPGRFSGRQFSNSRSEMNVSTLELGDSALYLCASSLGLAGADTQYFGPGTRLTVL.

This chain uses TRBV5-6 with TRBJ1-2; the D gene is possibly TRBD1 (5 bases). V lost 1 base to trimming and J lost 5 bases, with 9 bases between them. Germline V gene lookup returns CDR1 SGHDT and CDR2 YYEEEE. CDR3 length equals 13 residues. CDR3 DNA: TGTGCCAGCAGCTTGAGGGGTGCTTATGGCTACACCTTC. Amino acids: CASSLRGAYGYTF.

The chain employs TRBV3-1 (or the pseudogene TRBV3-2) and TRBJ2-7, with a possible D match to TRBD2 (7 bases). The CDR3 spans 14 residues. Germline-derived CDR1 and CDR2 are LGHDT and YNNKEL (reference sequence). V was pared by 6 bases and J by 6 bases, with 18 bases between. The CDR3 DNA reads TGTGCCAGCAGGGAAAAAGGGGGGGCAGCCGAGCAGTACTTC. As protein: CASREKGGAAEQYF.

CDR3 region: CASSPQITESTEAFF. CDR3 nucleotides: TGTGCCAGCTCACCACAGATAACAGAGAGCACTGAAGCTTTCTTT. The rearrangement uses TRBV18 and TRBJ1-1; D remains ambiguous. The germline CDR1 and CDR2 sequences are KGHSH and LQKENI. The CDR3 sequence is 15 residues long. Trimming cost V 1 base and J 4 bases, with 13 bases left between them.

The CDR3 region is CASSQSGGHETQYF. The CDR3 coding sequence is TGCGCCAGCAGCCAAAGCGGGGGGCACGAGACCCAGTACTTC. The chain joins TRBV4-1 to TRBJ2-5; 9 nucleotides align to TRBD2. V lost 2 bases and J lost 5; bases outside the gene matches: 3. The CDR3 sequence is 14 residues long. Germline CDR1 and CDR2: MGHRA and YSYEKL.

The genes are TRBV2 and TRBJ2-3; no firm D call. Germline CDR1 reads SNHLY; CDR2 reads FYNNEI. V gave up 7 bases and J gave up 0 bases, with 5 bases separating them. The CDR3 has 12 residues. The CDR3, as DNA: TGTGCCAGCACGGGTAGCACAGATACGCAGTATTTT. Protein: CASTGSTDTQYF.

This clone came up once. The chain carries TRBV7-2 and TRBJ2-7, with 7 bases identical to TRBD1. Germline assignment: CDR1 SGHTA and CDR2 FQGNSA. The V segment lost 1 base and the J segment 0 bases; nucleotides outside the gene matches: 9. The CDR3 covers 17 residues. CDR3 nucleotides: TGTGCCAGCAGCTTAGGCAGGACAGGCGGCAGCTCCTACGAGCAGTACTTC. Protein product: CASSLGRTGGSSYEQYF.

This clone occurred a few times. The J gene is TRBJ1-2, the V gene TRBV7-2; D unclear. Germline assignment: CDR1 SGHTA and CDR2 FQGNSA. The CDR3 has 14 amino acids. V gave up 5 bases and J gave up 8 bases, with 18 bases separating them. CDR3 sequence reads: CASSPYSREGGYTF. The CDR3, as DNA: TGTGCCAGCAGCCCCTATTCCCGGGAAGGCGGCTACACCTTC.

The chain uses TRBV7-2 and TRBJ1-1; D perhaps matches TRBD1 (5 bases). The V gene lost 1 base and the J gene lost 5 bases, with 14 bases spanning the gap. This CDR3 region has 15 residues. Germline V lookup: CDR1 SGHTA, CDR2 FQGNSA. CDR3 coding DNA: TGTGCCAGCAGCTTAGGCGGGGCCGGGTGGACTGAAGCTTTCTTT. Amino acids: CASSLGGAGWTEAFF.

This clone showed up just once. The rearrangement uses TRBV12-3 or TRBV12-4 and TRBJ2-5, with D maybe TRBD1 (6 bases). The CDR3 sequence is 13 residues long. Trimming pared 3 bases from V and 3 bases from J, leaving 8 bases between. CDR3: CASSFGQKETQYF. The DNA for the CDR3 is TGTGCCAGCAGTTTCGGACAGAAAGAGACCCAGTACTTC.

The chain employs TRBV19 and TRBJ2-3, with a possible D match to TRBD2 (6 bases). This CDR3 is built from 17 residues. V was shortened by 3 bases and J by 6 bases, with 22 bases between the two germline ends. CDR1 and CDR2 from the germline V gene are LNHDA and SQIVND (reference sequence). CDR3 coding DNA: TGTGCCAGTAGTATTTTTCAGACCGGGGACGGGAGCGATACGCAGTATTTT. Its translation is CASSIFQTGDGSDTQYF.

The chain is built from TRBV18 and TRBJ1-1; the D is unclear. The CDR3 runs to 14 residues. V lost 5 bases to trimming and J lost 3 bases, with 13 bases between them. The V gene's germline CDR1 is KGHSH and CDR2 LQKENI. CDR3 bases: TGTGCCAGCTCAATTGACAATTGGCACACTGAAGCTTTCTTT. Translated, it gives CASSIDNWHTEAFF.

In its sample, this clone was seen once. The chain employs TRBV18 and TRBJ1-5, with 10 bases fitting TRBD1. V gave up 0 bases and J gave up 4 bases; unmatched junction bases: 9. This CDR3 spans 18 amino acids. Germline CDR1 reads KGHSH; CDR2 reads LQKENI. The CDR3 here is CASSPPVRQGARNQPQHF. CDR3 DNA sequence: TGTGCCAGCTCACCACCAGTTAGACAGGGGGCGCGGAATCAGCCCCAGCATTTT.

CDR3 in amino acids: CASTGLAGSGPDTQYF. The CDR3, as DNA: TGTGCCAGCACCGGTCTAGCGGGGTCCGGCCCAGATACGCAGTATTTT. V and J are TRBV3-1 (or the pseudogene TRBV3-2) and TRBJ2-3, with 9 bases aligning to TRBD2. Per germline, CDR1 LGHDT and CDR2 YNNKEL (reference sequence). The trim removed 7 bases at V and 4 bases at J, leaving 12 bases unmatched. The length of the CDR3 is 16 residues.

The rearrangement uses TRBV7-3 and TRBJ2-5, with D possibly TRBD1 on 5 matching bases. Germline assignment: CDR1 SGHTA and CDR2 FQGTGA. The CDR3 sequence is 13 residues long. Deletions cut 5 bases from V and 5 bases from J, with 12 bases between. CDR3 DNA: TGTGCCAGCAGCCCTGGGGCAGGGGAGACCCAGTACTTC. Amino acids: CASSPGAGETQYF.

This clone came up once. The J gene is TRBJ2-7, the V gene TRBV6-5, with a tentative D call TRBD1 (6 bases). CDR1 is MNHEY and CDR2 is SVGAGI in the germline V gene. CDR3 length equals 14 residues. V lost 5 bases and J lost 2, with 13 bases in between. CDR3 sequence: CASSTLTGPYEQYF. CDR3 coding DNA: TGTGCCAGCAGTACACTCACAGGGCCCTACGAGCAGTACTTC.

The J gene is TRBJ2-1, the V gene TRBV29-1; possibly TRBD1 for D (5 bases). This CDR3 region has 12 residues. CDR1 SQVTM and CDR2 ANQGSEA come from the germline V gene. V was clipped by 4 bases and J by 5 bases, with 9 bases between them. The CDR3 region has the DNA TGCAGCGTTGGGACATCCCACAATGAGCAGTTCTTC. The encoded protein is CSVGTSHNEQFF.

The chain joins TRBV5-1 to TRBJ2-5, with D tentatively TRBD1 (5 bases). Germline CDR1 is SGHRS and CDR2 is YFSETQ. The CDR3 totals 14 residues. Trimming removed 3 bases at V and 4 bases at J, with 13 bases between. The CDR3 region has the DNA TGCGCCAGCAGCTCCAGGTCGCAGGGAGAGACCCAGTACTTC. Translating gives CASSSRSQGETQYF. The full variable domain, rest sourced from reference TRBV5-1 and TRBJ2-5, is KAGVTQTPRYLIKTRGQQVTLSCSPISGHRSVSWYQQTPGQGLQFLFEYFSETQRNKGNFPGRFSGRQFSNSRSEMNVSTLELGDSALYLCASSSRSQGETQYFGPGTRLLVL.

J is TRBJ1-5 and V is TRBV6-6; TRBD1 aligns across 9 bases. From germline, CDR1 is MNHNY and CDR2 SVGAGI (reference sequence). The CDR3 sequence is 16 residues long. Losses at the gene ends were 2 bases for V and 4 bases for J; bases not matched to a gene: 6. The CDR3 DNA follows: TGTGCCAGCAGTTACGAACGACAGGGGGGTAATCAGCCCCAGCATTTT. It encodes CASSYERQGGNQPQHF.

The rearrangement links TRBV10-3 to TRBJ2-2; 11 nucleotides line up with TRBD1. The CDR3 is 19 residues long. With 5 bases clipped from V and 5 bases from J, the junction kept 16 bases outside the gene matches. CDR1 and CDR2 (germline): ENHRY, SYGVKD. CDR3 in amino acids: CAISTRRTGGGGPTGELFF. In nucleotides, the CDR3 is TGTGCCATCAGTACCCGGAGGACAGGGGGCGGGGGGCCTACCGGGGAGCTGTTTTTT.

The chain is built from TRBV5-6 and TRBJ1-3; 9 bases agree with TRBD1. The J segment lost 2 bases and the V segment lost 3 bases, leaving 0 bases of the junction unmatched. Looked up from germline, CDR1 is SGHDT and CDR2 is YYEEEE. The CDR3 is 14 residues long. This CDR3 is CASSYRGPGNTIYF. The CDR3 coding sequence is TGTGCCAGCAGCTACAGGGGGCCTGGAAACACCATATATTTT.

This chain joins TRBV12-3 or TRBV12-4 and TRBJ2-1; the D is unclear. The CDR3 spans 12 residues. V was shortened by 3 bases and J by 5 bases, with 5 bases between the two germline ends. The CDR3 protein is CASSFADNEQFF. The CDR3, as DNA: TGTGCCAGCAGTTTCGCAGACAATGAGCAGTTCTTC.

This chain joins TRBV24-1 and TRBJ2-1, with 12 bases fitting TRBD1. Trimming took 6 bases from V and 8 from J; bases not matched to a gene: 10. The CDR3 spans 16 residues. Germline V CDR1 and CDR2: KGHDR, SFDVKD. The CDR3 region has the DNA TGTGCCACCAGTTATCCGGGGACAGGGGGCCCCGATGAGCAGTTCTTC. The encoded protein is CATSYPGTGGPDEQFF.

This chain joins TRBV5-1 and TRBJ2-1; D is perhaps TRBD2 (6 bases). CDR3 length: 15 amino acids. The V and J ends lost 0 bases and 5 bases respectively, with 12 bases between them. CDR1 is SGHRS, CDR2 YFSETQ, per germline. The CDR3 sequence is CASSLDGSLNNEQFF. The CDR3 DNA reads TGCGCCAGCAGCTTGGACGGGAGTTTAAACAATGAGCAGTTCTTC.

This sequence joins TRBV6-5 and TRBJ1-4, with 7 bases fitting TRBD1. V lost 5 bases to trimming and J lost 5 bases; unmatched junction nucleotides: 8. Looked up from germline, CDR1 is MNHEY and CDR2 is SVGAGI. This CDR3 contains 15 residues. The CDR3 loop is CASSPQGQKNEKLFF. CDR3 coding DNA: TGTGCCAGCAGTCCACAGGGACAGAAAAATGAAAAACTGTTTTTT.